This T cell receptor (beta chain) was recovered during a study of control samples from healthy donors and cancer patients. Clones were sequenced by immunoSEQ multiplex PCR, and TCRdb holds only the in-frame ones, with some missing. The sample includes tens of thousands of clones, more than 75% of them seen just once. V gave up 6 bases and J gave up 1 base, with 13 bases separating them. The V gene's germline CDR1 is MNHEY and CDR2 SMNVEV (reference sequence). The CDR3 has 14 residues. The sample consisted of blood. This chain joins TRBV27 and TRBJ2-7; no clear D. This receptor was taken from an older woman in good health. CDR3 in amino acids: CASSRSWESYEQYF. The CDR3 DNA is TGTGCCAGCAGCCGGAGTTGGGAATCCTACGAGCAGTACTTC.